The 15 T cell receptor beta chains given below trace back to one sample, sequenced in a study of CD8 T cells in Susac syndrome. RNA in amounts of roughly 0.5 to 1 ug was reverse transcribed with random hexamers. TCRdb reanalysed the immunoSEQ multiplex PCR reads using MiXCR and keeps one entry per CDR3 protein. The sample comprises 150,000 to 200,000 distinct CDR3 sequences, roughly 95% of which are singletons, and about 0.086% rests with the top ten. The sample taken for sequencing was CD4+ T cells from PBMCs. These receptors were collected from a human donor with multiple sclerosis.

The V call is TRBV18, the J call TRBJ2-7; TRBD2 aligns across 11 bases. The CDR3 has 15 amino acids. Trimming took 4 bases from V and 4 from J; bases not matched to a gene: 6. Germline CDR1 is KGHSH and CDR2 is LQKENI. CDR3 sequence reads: CASSLLGTSGYEQYF. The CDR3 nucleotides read TGTGCCAGCTCACTCCTTGGGACTAGCGGTTACGAGCAGTACTTC.

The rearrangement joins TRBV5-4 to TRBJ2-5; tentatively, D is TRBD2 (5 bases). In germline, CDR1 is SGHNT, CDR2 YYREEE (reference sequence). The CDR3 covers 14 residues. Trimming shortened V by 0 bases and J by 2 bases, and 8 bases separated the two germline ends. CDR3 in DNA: TGTGCCAGCAGCTTGGCGACTACACAAGAGACCCAGTACTTC. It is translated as CASSLATTQETQYF.

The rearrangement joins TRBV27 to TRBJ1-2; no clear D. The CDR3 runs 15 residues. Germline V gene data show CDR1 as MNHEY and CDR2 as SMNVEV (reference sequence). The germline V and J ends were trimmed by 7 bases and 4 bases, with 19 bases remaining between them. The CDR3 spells CASKAGFLDPYGYTF. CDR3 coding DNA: TGTGCCAGCAAGGCGGGGTTTTTGGATCCCTATGGCTACACCTTC.

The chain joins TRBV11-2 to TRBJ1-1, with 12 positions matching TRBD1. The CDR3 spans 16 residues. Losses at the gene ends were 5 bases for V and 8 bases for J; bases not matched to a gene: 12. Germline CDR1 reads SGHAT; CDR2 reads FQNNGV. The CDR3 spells CASSGGVGTGGTEAFF. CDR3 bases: TGTGCCAGCAGCGGAGGAGTTGGGACAGGGGGCACGGAAGCTTTCTTT.

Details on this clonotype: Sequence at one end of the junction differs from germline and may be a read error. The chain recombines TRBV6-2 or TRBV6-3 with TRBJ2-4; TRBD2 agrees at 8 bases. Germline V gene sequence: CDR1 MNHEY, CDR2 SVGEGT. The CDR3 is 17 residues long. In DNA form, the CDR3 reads TGTGCCAGCAGTTCCTCCCGGACTGGACTAGCCAAAAACATTCAGTATTTC. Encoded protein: CASSSSRTGLAKNIQYF.

This CDR3 reads CASSIGETGWTDTQYF. The CDR3 region has the DNA TGTGCCAGTAGTATAGGGGAAACAGGGTGGACAGATACGCAGTATTTT. V is TRBV19 and J is TRBJ2-3, with a tentative D call TRBD1 (6 bases). From germline, CDR1 is LNHDA and CDR2 SQIVND (reference sequence). The CDR3 spans 16 residues. Deletions cut 1 base from V and 3 bases from J, with 14 bases between.

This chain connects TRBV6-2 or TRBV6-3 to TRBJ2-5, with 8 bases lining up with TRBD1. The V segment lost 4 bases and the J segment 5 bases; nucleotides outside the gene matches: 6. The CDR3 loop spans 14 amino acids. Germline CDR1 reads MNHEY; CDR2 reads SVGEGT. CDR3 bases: TGTGCCAGCAGTTCGGGACAGGATGGGGAGACCCAGTACTTC. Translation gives CASSSGQDGETQYF.

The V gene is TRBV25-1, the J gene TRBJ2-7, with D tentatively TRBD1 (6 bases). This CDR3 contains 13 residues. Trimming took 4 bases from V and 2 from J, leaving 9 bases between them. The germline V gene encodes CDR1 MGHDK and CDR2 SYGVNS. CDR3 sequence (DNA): TGTGCCAGCAGTGGGGCAGGGGCCTACGAGCAGTACTTC. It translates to CASSGAGAYEQYF.

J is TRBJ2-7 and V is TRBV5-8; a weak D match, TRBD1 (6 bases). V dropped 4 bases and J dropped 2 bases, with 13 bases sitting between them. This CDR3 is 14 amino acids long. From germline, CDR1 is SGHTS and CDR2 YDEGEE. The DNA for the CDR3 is TGTGCCAGCAGCCCTACAGGGAAACCCTACGAGCAGTACTTC. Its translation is CASSPTGKPYEQYF.

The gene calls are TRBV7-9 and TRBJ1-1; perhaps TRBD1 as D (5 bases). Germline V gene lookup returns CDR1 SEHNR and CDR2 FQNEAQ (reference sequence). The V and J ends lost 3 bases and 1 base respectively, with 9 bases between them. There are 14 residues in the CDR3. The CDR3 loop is CASSLLGPNTEAFF. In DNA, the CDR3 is TGTGCCAGCAGCTTGCTGGGGCCGAACACTGAAGCTTTCTTT.

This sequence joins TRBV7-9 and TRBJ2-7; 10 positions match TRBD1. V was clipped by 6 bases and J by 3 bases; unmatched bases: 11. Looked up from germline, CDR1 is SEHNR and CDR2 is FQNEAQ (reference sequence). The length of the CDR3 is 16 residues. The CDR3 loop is CASRRSGTGALYEQYF. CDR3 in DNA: TGTGCCAGCAGACGATCCGGGACAGGGGCCCTCTACGAGCAGTACTTC.

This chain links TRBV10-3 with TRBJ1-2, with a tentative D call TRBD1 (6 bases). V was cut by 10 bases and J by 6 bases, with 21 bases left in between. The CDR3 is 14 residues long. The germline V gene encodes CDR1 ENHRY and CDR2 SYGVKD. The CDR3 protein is CATLLTGSWNGYTF. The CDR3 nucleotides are TGTGCCACCCTCCTGACAGGATCGTGGAATGGCTACACCTTC.

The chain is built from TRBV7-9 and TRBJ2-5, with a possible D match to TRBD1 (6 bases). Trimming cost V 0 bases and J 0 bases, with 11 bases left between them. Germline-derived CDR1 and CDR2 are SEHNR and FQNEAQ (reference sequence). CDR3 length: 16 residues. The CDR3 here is CASSLARTGNQETQYF. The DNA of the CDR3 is TGTGCCAGCAGCTTAGCCAGAACAGGGAACCAAGAGACCCAGTACTTC.

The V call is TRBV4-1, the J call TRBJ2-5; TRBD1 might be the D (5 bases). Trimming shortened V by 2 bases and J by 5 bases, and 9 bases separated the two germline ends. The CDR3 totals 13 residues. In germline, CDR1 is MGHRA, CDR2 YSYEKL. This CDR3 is CASSQSGSETQYF. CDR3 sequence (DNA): TGCGCCAGCAGCCAATCAGGGTCGGAGACCCAGTACTTC.

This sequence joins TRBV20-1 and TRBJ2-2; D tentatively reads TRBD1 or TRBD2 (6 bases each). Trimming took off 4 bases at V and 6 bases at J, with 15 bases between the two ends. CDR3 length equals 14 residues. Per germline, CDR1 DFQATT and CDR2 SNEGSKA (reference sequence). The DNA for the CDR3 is TGCAGTGCTATGCGGGACACGTCGTCCGGGGAGCTGTTTTTT. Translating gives CSAMRDTSSGELFF.